Presented here are 7 T cell receptor beta chains from one specimen sequenced in a study of metastatic and nonmetastatic thyroid tumors. Thyroid surgery took place with no prior treatment in any patient. TCRdb ran MiXCR on the PCR reads. Counted here are 7,000 to 9,500 clones, around 33% occurring once; the ten biggest clones make up around 21%. Sequenced input: tumor tissue. All receptors come from a female donor with papillary thyroid cancer or a benign thyroid nodule (not recorded which). Some clones in this sample may be carry-over from other donors' samples.

This clone is medium-sized. This chain links TRBV6-1 with TRBJ2-3, with a weak D call TRBD1 (5 bases). Germline CDR1 is MNHNS and CDR2 is SASEGT. Trimming removed 10 bases at V and 4 bases at J, with 15 bases between. The CDR3 runs to 13 residues. The chain's CDR3 is CATRDLNSDTQYF. The CDR3 region has the DNA TGTGCCACCAGGGATTTAAACTCAGATACGCAGTATTTT.

This chain joins TRBV3-1 and TRBJ2-1; TRBD2 might be the D (6 bases). Trimming removed 4 bases from V and 8 bases from J, with 18 bases in between. Germline assignment: CDR1 LGHDT and CDR2 YNNKEL (reference sequence). The CDR3 spans 15 residues. CDR3 loop: CASSLTSRLLHEQFF. The DNA of the CDR3 is TGTGCCAGCAGCCTTACTAGCAGACTGTTGCATGAGCAGTTCTTC.

This chain uses TRBV20-1 with TRBJ2-1, with D tentatively TRBD2 (7 bases). V lost 6 bases, J lost 3 bases, and 21 bases lay in between. In germline, CDR1 is DFQATT, CDR2 SNEGSKA (reference sequence). The CDR3 has 16 amino acids. The CDR3 loop is CSAYEPRGGFYNEQFF. The CDR3 nucleotides are TGCAGTGCCTACGAACCGAGGGGGGGGTTCTACAATGAGCAGTTCTTC.

The V and J genes are TRBV19 and TRBJ2-1; D may be TRBD1 (6 bases). In germline, CDR1 is LNHDA, CDR2 SQIVND (reference sequence). V was trimmed by 5 bases and J by 9 bases, leaving 14 bases between them. The CDR3 is 13 residues long. The chain's CDR3 is CASSPQGAIEQFF. The CDR3 DNA reads as TGTGCCAGTAGTCCACAGGGCGCAATTGAGCAGTTCTTC.

The sample holds many counts of this clone. V gene TRBV5-6 combines with J gene TRBJ1-6; D remains unclear. V was shortened by 0 bases and J by 0 bases, with 10 bases between the two germline ends. The CDR3 is 17 amino acids. The germline gives CDR1 SGHDT, CDR2 YYEEEE. The CDR3 nucleotides read TGTGCCAGCAGCTTGGCGGGCAGGAGCTCCTATAATTCACCCCTCCACTTT. Protein product: CASSLAGRSSYNSPLHF.

The table lists this clone with a few counts. The chain combines TRBV24-1 with TRBJ2-5, with 7 bases matching TRBD2. The CDR3 has 15 amino acids. The trim removed 3 bases at V and 3 bases at J, leaving 6 bases unmatched. Germline values: CDR1 KGHDR, CDR2 SFDVKD. The CDR3: CATSDPRLAEETQYF. CDR3 nucleotide sequence: TGTGCCACCAGTGATCCCCGACTAGCTGAAGAGACCCAGTACTTC.

In this sample, this clone is medium-sized. This sequence joins TRBV5-8 and TRBJ2-2; 11 bases fit TRBD1. In germline, CDR1 is SGHTS, CDR2 YDEGEE. The CDR3 totals 15 residues. V was clipped by 5 bases and J by 4 bases; unmatched bases: 4. The CDR3 spells CASSPGTGGTGELFF. The CDR3, as DNA: TGTGCCAGCAGTCCCGGGACAGGGGGCACCGGGGAGCTGTTTTTT.